Below, 8 T cell receptor beta chains from the same sample are listed, as sequenced in a study of beta chain features in type 1 diabetes. The whole isolated RNA underwent reverse transcription, so sequencing captured expressed TCRB transcripts. The data were produced by immunoSEQ multiplex PCR, yet TCRdb's version contains in-frame clones alone and is incomplete. The sample lists roughly 300,000 clones; around 9% were seen once. Their cognate antigens are unknown. Findings of the study overall: Shorter TCRB CDR3s, moderately but significantly so, marked every one of the four CD4+ subsets in Type 1 diabetes patients.

Sequenced material: central memory CD4+ T cells from blood. The receptors were gathered from a man aged 25 to 45 with type 1 diabetes.

This chain joins TRBV29-1 and TRBJ2-5, with TRBD1 identical over 7 bases. The CDR3 covers 13 residues. Germline-derived CDR1 and CDR2 are SQVTM and ANQGSEA. The V and J ends lost 3 bases and 4 bases, in that order; junction bases with no gene match: 5. The CDR3 DNA reads as TGCAGCGTTGACAGGGGGACAGTAGAGACCCAGTACTTC. Translation: CSVDRGTVETQYF.

This clone was observed a handful of times. The genes are TRBV19 and TRBJ2-5; D not resolved. This CDR3 comprises 15 residues. Germline-derived CDR1 and CDR2 are LNHDA and SQIVND (reference sequence). V was clipped by 6 bases and J by 2 bases, with 16 bases between them. The CDR3 coding sequence is TGTGCCAGTAGCTCCTTGACGGGCCAACAAGAGACCCAGTACTTC. This translates into CASSSLTGQQETQYF.

The chain recombines TRBV7-2 with TRBJ1-1; a possible D gene is TRBD1 (6 bases). The V gene lost 8 bases and the J gene lost 3 bases, with 16 bases spanning the gap. Germline-derived CDR1 and CDR2 are SGHTA and FQGNSA. This CDR3 contains 14 residues. Written as DNA, the CDR3 is TGTGCCAGCGAGCCGGGGGGCTGGGACACTGAAGCTTTCTTT. Encoded protein: CASEPGGWDTEAFF.

The rearrangement uses TRBV2 and TRBJ1-2, with D uncertain. V was trimmed by 1 base and J by 7 bases, leaving 19 bases between them. In germline, CDR1 is SNHLY, CDR2 FYNNEI. The CDR3 has 16 amino acids. The CDR3 protein is CASSEGILGNVAGYTF. CDR3 nucleotides: TGTGCCAGCAGTGAAGGTATACTAGGAAATGTAGCTGGCTACACCTTC.

About this clone: The sample has other DNA sequences that encode this CDR3 too. CDR3 DNA sequence: TGTGCCAGCAGCGTTGATCAGAACTATGGCTACACCTTC. It yields the protein CASSVDQNYGYTF. The rearrangement joins TRBV9 to TRBJ1-2; D unresolved. Trimming shortened V by 2 bases and J by 2 bases, and 7 bases separated the two germline ends. This CDR3 is built from 13 residues. Germline CDR1 is SGDLS and CDR2 is YYNGEE.

The J gene is TRBJ2-7, the V gene TRBV7-2; unclear D gene. The CDR3 length is 14 residues. Looked up from germline, CDR1 is SGHTA and CDR2 is FQGNSA. V was shortened by 2 bases and J by 0 bases, with 8 bases between the two germline ends. The CDR3 reads CASSLTQSSYEQYF. CDR3 DNA: TGTGCCAGCAGCTTAACACAGTCCTCCTACGAGCAGTACTTC.

In this sample, this clone turned up a few times. V usage is TRBV6-6 and J usage is TRBJ1-2; D is possibly TRBD1 (6 bases). Germline assignment: CDR1 MNHNY and CDR2 SVGAGI (reference sequence). The CDR3 extends over 12 amino acids. V lost 6 bases and J 4 bases, leaving 9 bases between the germline ends. The CDR3 sequence: CASRGGLYGYTF. CDR3 bases: TGTGCCAGCAGAGGGGGGCTCTATGGCTACACCTTC.

The sample holds a few counts of this clone. The chain combines TRBV5-1 with TRBJ1-2; D might be TRBD1 (5 bases). CDR3 length: 15 residues. Germline CDR1 is SGHRS and CDR2 is YFSETQ. V dropped 0 bases and J dropped 5 bases, with 14 bases sitting between them. CDR3 region: CASSLGTSSGYGYTF. CDR3 nucleotides: TGCGCCAGCAGCTTGGGGACATCCTCGGGATATGGCTACACCTTC. Complete variable domain (other parts from reference TRBV5-1 and TRBJ1-2): KAGVTQTPRYLIKTRGQQVTLSCSPISGHRSVSWYQQTPGQGLQFLFEYFSETQRNKGNFPGRFSGRQFSNSRSEMNVSTLELGDSALYLCASSLGTSSGYGYTFGSGTRLTVV.